This T cell receptor beta chain is from a study of T cell repertoires in cytomegalovirus infection. About the study: Through public TCR beta signatures, both CMV infection and matching HLA type were indicated. Study results and limitations: Dominating the ex vivo response were HLA-C-restricted CMV-specific TCR beta clonotypes. There were carriers of CMV plus the relevant HLA, and cumulative public TCR beta family frequency identified them.

This clonotype was observed a single time. No antigen is known for it. In TCRdb, the reads were re-called with MiXCR into one record per CDR3 protein. The sample yields almost 550,000 distinct CDR3 sequences, approximately 17% seen once. Sequencing input: CD8+ T cells from PBMCs. This clonotype originated in a human donor in good health (CMV status not recorded). Some clones in this sample may be carry-over from other donors' samples.

CDR3 region: CASSPPDRGVDATNEKLFF. CDR3 DNA: TGCGCCAGCAGTCCCCCGGACAGGGGGGTGGATGCAACTAATGAAAAACTGTTTTTT. The chain links TRBV23-1 to TRBJ1-4, with 10 bases fitting TRBD1. TRBV23-1 counts as an open reading frame of uncertain function. The ends lost 4 bases at V and 0 bases at J; junction bases unmatched: 11. This CDR3 spans 19 amino acids.